A single sample is the source of the 23 T cell receptor beta chains below, sequenced in a study of vaccination and CD4 T cells after COVID-19. No antigens are known for them. Documented treatment: 10-day PBMC culture with coronavirus spike peptide pools or control peptides (ViraFEST assay). Oncomine TCR Beta short-read sequencing was applied to DNA from cultured CD4+ T cells. Using its own MiXCR run on the PCR reads, TCRdb lists one record per CDR3 protein. The table lists some 12,000 distinct CDR3 sequences, around 50% of them singletons. Specimen: CD4+ T cells from blood, cultured in vitro. The receptors originated from a human donor who had recovered from COVID-19.

This chain connects TRBV10-2 to TRBJ2-2; the match to TRBD2 covers 10 bases. The CDR3 is 12 amino acids. Trimming took 6 bases from V and 8 from J; bases not matched to a gene: 0. Per the germline V gene, CDR1 is WSHSY and CDR2 is SAAADI. In nucleotides, the CDR3 is TGCGCCAGCAGACTAGCGGGAGGGGAGCTGTTTTTT. Its protein product is CASRLAGGELFF.

The J gene is TRBJ2-2, the V gene TRBV20-1; weak D call: TRBD1 (5 bases). Trimming stripped 3 bases from V and 6 bases from J, with 11 bases between. Germline CDR1 and CDR2: DFQATT and SNEGSKA (reference sequence). This CDR3 contains 13 residues. CDR3 sequence (DNA): TGCAGTGCTAGGGGCGGACAAGCCGGGGAGCTGTTTTTT. As protein: CSARGGQAGELFF.

The J gene is TRBJ1-2, the V gene TRBV18; D gene ambiguous. The germline V gene encodes CDR1 KGHSH and CDR2 LQKENI. The CDR3 covers 14 residues. Between the trimmed V and J ends, which lost 2 bases and 1 base, there was a span of 8 bases. In DNA, the CDR3 is TGTGCCAGCTCACCAGGAGGGTTTAACTATGGCTACACCTTC. Translating it yields CASSPGGFNYGYTF.

The chain employs TRBV29-1 and TRBJ1-1; D remains ambiguous. V lost 5 bases and J 1 base, leaving 11 bases between the germline ends. CDR1 is SQVTM and CDR2 is ANQGSEA in the germline V gene. This CDR3 is 13 amino acids long. Here the CDR3 DNA reads TGCAGCGTTATGTATCAGCCGAACACTGAAGCTTTCTTT. Protein: CSVMYQPNTEAFF. Using reference TRBV29-1 and TRBJ1-1 for the parts outside the CDR3, the full variable domain is SAVISQKPSRDICQRGTSLTIQCQVDSQVTMMFWYRQQPGQSLTLIATANQGSEATYESGFVIDKFPISRPNLTFSTLTVSNMSPEDSSIYLCSVMYQPNTEAFFGQGTRLTVV.

Concerning this clonotype itself: Its ends do not fully match the called genes, so a read error is possible. This chain links TRBV28 with TRBJ2-5; 7 bases align to TRBD1. The CDR3 runs 14 residues. Germline V gives CDR1 MDHEN, CDR2 SYDVKM. The CDR3 DNA reads TGTGCCAGCAGGACCCGGACAGGTGGAGAGGCCCAGTACTTC. As protein: CASRTRTGGEAQYF.

The chain uses TRBV27 and TRBJ2-1; D gene uncertain. V was pared by 4 bases and J by 10 bases, with 20 bases between. The CDR3 extends over 15 amino acids. Germline loops: CDR1 MNHEY, CDR2 SMNVEV (reference sequence). As DNA, the CDR3 is TGTGCCAGCAGTTCCTCCGGGCCCACCCCCGGCGAGCAGTTCTTC. This encodes CASSSSGPTPGEQFF.

V and J are TRBV20-1 and TRBJ2-3; TRBD2 might be the D (7 bases). The CDR3 length is 11 residues. Between the trimmed V and J ends, which lost 7 bases and 6 bases, there was a span of 11 bases. Germline-derived CDR1 and CDR2 are DFQATT and SNEGSKA (reference sequence). In nucleotides, the CDR3 is TGCAGTGGCGGGGGCAGCGATACGCAGTATTTT. It codes for CSGGGSDTQYF.

The J gene is TRBJ2-2, the V gene TRBV10-3, with unresolved D. CDR3 length: 13 residues. V lost 6 bases and J 6 bases, leaving 11 bases between the germline ends. Looked up from germline, CDR1 is ENHRY and CDR2 is SYGVKD. CDR3 nucleotide sequence: TGTGCCATCAGGCGGATTAGCCCCGGGGAGCTGTTTTTT. Translated, it gives CAIRRISPGELFF.

This clonotype turned up a few times. The chain joins TRBV29-1 to TRBJ1-1; 11 bases map to TRBD1. Unmatched junction bases numbered 10, after V lost 6 bases and J lost 7 bases. The germline V gene has CDR1 SQVTM and CDR2 ANQGSEA. The CDR3 extends over 14 amino acids. CDR3 residues: CSVGTGGLRGEAFF. Here the CDR3 DNA reads TGCAGCGTCGGGACAGGGGGTTTGAGGGGTGAAGCTTTCTTT.

This chain connects TRBV7-3 to TRBJ2-1, with 8 bases fitting TRBD2. J gave up 4 bases and V 3 bases, and 5 bases lay outside the gene matches. The V gene's germline CDR1 is SGHTA and CDR2 FQGTGA. The CDR3 has 15 residues. DNA of the CDR3: TGTGCCAGCAGCTTTACCCGGGAGGGATACAATGAGCAGTTCTTC. Amino acids: CASSFTREGYNEQFF.

This clonotype qualifies as medium-sized (0.01 to 0.1%). The chain combines TRBV20-1 with TRBJ1-1; 8 bases fit TRBD1. The CDR3 is 14 amino acids. V was pared by 3 bases and J by 7 bases, with 10 bases of the junction left unmatched. The germline V gene encodes CDR1 DFQATT and CDR2 SNEGSKA (reference sequence). The CDR3 bases are TGCAGTGCTAGTAATCCGGACAGGGACGGTGAAGCTTTCTTT. Its protein is CSASNPDRDGEAFF.

The chain combines TRBV20-1 with TRBJ2-4, with D perhaps TRBD1 (6 bases). This CDR3 is 15 amino acids long. CDR1 and CDR2 (germline): DFQATT, SNEGSKA (reference sequence). V lost 3 bases and J lost 6, with 18 bases in between. The CDR3 DNA reads TGCAGTGCTAGTTTGGGCAACAGGGTACTAAACATTCAGTACTTC. Protein product: CSASLGNRVLNIQYF.

The V and J genes are TRBV6-2 or TRBV6-3 and TRBJ2-5; D perhaps matches TRBD1 (6 bases). V was clipped by 6 bases and J by 3 bases, with 14 bases between them. CDR1 is MNHEY and CDR2 is SVGEGT in the germline V gene. This CDR3 is built from 14 residues. The CDR3: CASSRPGQKETQYF. The DNA for the CDR3 is TGTGCCAGCAGCCGACCCGGACAGAAAGAGACCCAGTACTTC.

V is TRBV2 and J is TRBJ2-5; D is undetermined. This CDR3 region has 13 residues. Per germline, CDR1 SNHLY and CDR2 FYNNEI. V lost 2 bases and J lost 7, with 11 bases in between. The CDR3 DNA follows: TGTGCCAGCAGTGAAACTTCTGTAGGGACCCAGTACTTC. Translating gives CASSETSVGTQYF. The whole variable domain, remainder taken from reference TRBV2 and TRBJ2-5, is EPEVTQTPSHQVTQMGQEVILRCVPISNHLYFYWYRQILGQKVEFLVSFYNNEISEKSEIFDDQFSVERPDGSNFTLKIRSTKLEDSAMYFCASSETSVGTQYFGPGTRLLVL.

This chain uses TRBV28 with TRBJ2-2, with TRBD2 matching over 10 bases. The junction had 4 bases not matched to a gene; V was cut back by 1 base and J by 8 bases. The CDR3 extends over 15 amino acids. Germline V gene sequence: CDR1 MDHEN, CDR2 SYDVKM. The CDR3 sequence is CASSLSASGRGELFF. CDR3 in DNA: TGTGCCAGCAGTTTATCGGCTAGCGGGAGAGGGGAGCTGTTTTTT.

The chain has TRBV28 and TRBJ2-5; TRBD1 aligns across 7 bases. The CDR3 extends over 14 amino acids. Trimming took 6 bases from V and 5 from J; bases not matched to a gene: 9. Germline V gene data show CDR1 as MDHEN and CDR2 as SYDVKM. Here the CDR3 DNA reads TGTGCCAGCAGGCGACAGGGTAGAGTGGAGACCCAGTACTTC. Translating it yields CASRRQGRVETQYF.

This clonotype occurred a few times. The V and J genes are TRBV20-1 and TRBJ1-4; possibly TRBD1 for D (6 bases). The CDR3 is made up of 14 amino acids. Looked up from germline, CDR1 is DFQATT and CDR2 is SNEGSKA (reference sequence). Trimming took off 3 bases at V and 7 bases at J, with 15 bases between the two ends. The CDR3 DNA reads as TGCAGTGCTAGTATGGGGGCGCAGGGTGAAAAACTGTTTTTT. Its protein product is CSASMGAQGEKLFF.

The V and J genes are TRBV5-4 and TRBJ2-7; 7 bases map to TRBD1. Trimming took 4 bases from V and 1 from J; bases not matched to a gene: 8. The germline gives CDR1 SGHNT, CDR2 YYREEE (reference sequence). This CDR3 contains 15 residues. As DNA, the CDR3 is TGTGCCAGCAGCCCCGACAGGGCTCGTTCCTACGAGCAGTACTTC. The encoded protein is CASSPDRARSYEQYF.

Notes on this clonotype: A read error may account for a junction end that differs from germline. The V gene is TRBV12-3 or TRBV12-4, the J gene TRBJ2-5, with 12 bases fitting TRBD1. The CDR3 has 16 residues. CDR3 sequence (DNA): TGTGCCAGCAGTTTAAGGGACAGGGGGCTGAGGGAGACCCGGTACTTC. Translation: CASSLRDRGLRETRYF.

The chain links TRBV7-9 to TRBJ2-1, with TRBD1 matching over 8 bases. CDR1 SEHNR and CDR2 FQNEAQ come from the germline V gene (reference sequence). The CDR3 has 17 amino acids. J lost 0 bases, V lost 5 bases, and 9 bases had no gene match. The CDR3 DNA sequence: TGTGCCAGCAGCCCCAAGCCGGGACAGGTCTCCTACAATGAGCAGTTCTTC. It translates to CASSPKPGQVSYNEQFF.

This chain joins TRBV7-9 and TRBJ2-2; 7 bases map to TRBD1. This CDR3 contains 15 residues. CDR1 and CDR2 (germline): SEHNR, FQNEAQ (reference sequence). V gave up 2 bases and J gave up 7 bases; unmatched junction bases: 7. CDR3 residues: CASSLSGQKFGELFF. The CDR3 DNA sequence: TGTGCCAGCAGCTTATCGGGACAGAAGTTCGGGGAGCTGTTTTTT.

The chain is built from TRBV20-1 and TRBJ2-2; 10 bases align to TRBD2. The CDR3 contains 16 residues. The germline V gene encodes CDR1 DFQATT and CDR2 SNEGSKA (reference sequence). Losses at the gene ends were 0 bases for V and 8 bases for J; bases not matched to a gene: 9. The CDR3: CSARDRDSGRSGELFF. CDR3 nucleotide sequence: TGCAGTGCTAGAGATAGGGATAGCGGGAGGTCTGGGGAGCTGTTTTTT.

This clonotype has just a few counts. The chain couples TRBV7-3 to TRBJ2-1; 9 nucleotides align to TRBD2. Germline lookup yields CDR1 SGHTA and CDR2 FQGTGA. With 5 bases clipped from V and 7 bases from J, the junction kept 9 bases outside the gene matches. The CDR3 extends over 15 amino acids. The chain's CDR3 is CASSPGLAGNNEQFF. CDR3 coding DNA: TGTGCCAGCAGCCCCGGCCTAGCGGGAAATAATGAGCAGTTCTTC.